The 2 T cell receptor beta chains below were found in one sample sequenced in a study of T cells in localized non-small cell lung cancer. The data were produced by immunoSEQ multiplex PCR, yet TCRdb's version contains in-frame clones alone and is incomplete. Among 60,000 to 75,000 clones, more than 80% were seen once, and the ten largest hold 4.7%. The sample in question was PBMCs, obtained before any cancer treatment. Source of these receptors: a man between 35 and 75 years old with stage II lung adenocarcinoma.

The V and J genes are TRBV21-1 and TRBJ1-5. TRBV21-1 is reported as a pseudogene. The CDR3 runs to 15 residues. The CDR3 nucleotides are TGTGCCAGCAGCCTCGATGGGGTCTCTAAACAGCCCCAGCATTTT. Its protein is CASSLDGVSKQPQHF.

The rearrangement links TRBV19 to TRBJ1-2, with D unclear. This CDR3 region has 14 residues. The germline V gene has CDR1 LNHDA and CDR2 SQIVND (reference sequence). Trimming left V 7 bases short and J 8 bases short, with 20 bases between. The CDR3 bases are TGTGCCAGTACCTCAGATGCTGGGGTACGCGGCTACACCTTC. Amino acid sequence: CASTSDAGVRGYTF. The full variable domain, rest sourced from reference TRBV19 and TRBJ1-2, is DGGITQSPKYLFRKEGQNVTLSCEQNLNHDAMYWYRQDPGQGLRLIYYSQIVNDFQKGDIAEGYSVSREKKESFPLTVTSAQKNPTAFYLCASTSDAGVRGYTFGSGTRLTVV.